This TCR beta chain derives from a study of cytomegalovirus exposure and HLA in healthy donors. About the study: Among roughly 180 million T cells, an earlier analysis found roughly 120 million unique TCR beta sequences. Study-level findings and limits: A missense variant in DCLRE1C was later tied to TCR beta V- and J-gene trimming. Across HLA loci, a later analysis found differing TCR association rates, with DRB1 most and HLA-C fewest. Data from an earlier analysis indicated that most TCR beta V segments were productive either about 87% or about 30% of the time.

Amplification used 60 Vbeta primers and 13 Jbeta primers. Sequencing used immunoSEQ multiplex PCR; TCRdb keeps in-frame clones, though not all of them. The table records under 150,000 clones, 63% of them present only once. The CDR3 sequence is 16 residues long. The germline V gene encodes CDR1 SGHVS and CDR2 FQNEAQ. V lost 1 base and J 1 base, leaving 11 bases between the germline ends. Concerning this clone: Its matching antigen is unknown.

Sequencing was carried out using PBMCs. The chain links TRBV7-8 to TRBJ1-5, with a possible D match to TRBD1 (6 bases). This receptor was obtained from a man aged 40-49 years in good health and CMV-seropositive. CDR3 sequence (DNA): TGTGCCAGCAGCTTAGAGCAGGGGTTGAGCAATCAGCCCCAGCATTTT. This codes for CASSLEQGLSNQPQHF.